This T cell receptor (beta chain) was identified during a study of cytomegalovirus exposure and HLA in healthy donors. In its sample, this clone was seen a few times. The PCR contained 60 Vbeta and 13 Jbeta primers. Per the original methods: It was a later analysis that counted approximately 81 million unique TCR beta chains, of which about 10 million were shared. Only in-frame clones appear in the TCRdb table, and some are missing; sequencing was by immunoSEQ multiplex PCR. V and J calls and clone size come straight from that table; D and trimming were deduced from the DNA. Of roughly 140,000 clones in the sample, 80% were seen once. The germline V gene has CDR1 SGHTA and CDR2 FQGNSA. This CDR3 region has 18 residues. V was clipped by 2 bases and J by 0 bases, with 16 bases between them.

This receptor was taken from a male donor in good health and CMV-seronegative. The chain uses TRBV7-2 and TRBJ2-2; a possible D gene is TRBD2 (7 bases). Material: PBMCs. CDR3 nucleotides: TGTGCCAGCAGCTTATCGGGGGGCGGGGAAACGAACACCGGGGAGCTGTTTTTT. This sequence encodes CASSLSGGGETNTGELFF.